This record looks at one TCR beta chain sequence and its context. Random hexamers served to reverse transcribe roughly 0.5 to 1 ug RNA. Amplification of TCR beta CDR3 across 54 Vbeta and 13 Jbeta was performed with immunoSEQ multiplex PCR. A single record per CDR3 protein comes from TCRdb applying MiXCR to the immunoSEQ multiplex PCR reads. The table lists 170,000 or so distinct CDR3 sequences, roughly 92% of them singletons. These data come from a study of CD8 T cells in Susac syndrome. The germline gives CDR1 MNHNY, CDR2 SVGAGI (reference sequence). The CDR3 extends over 12 amino acids. V was clipped by 5 bases and J by 5 bases, with 9 bases between them.

This chain joins TRBV6-6 and TRBJ2-5; D uncertain. This sequence originates from a human donor with multiple sclerosis. The sequenced sample was CD4+ T cells from PBMCs. The CDR3 here is CASSAGEETQYF. CDR3 bases: TGTGCCAGCAGTGCCGGAGAGGAGACCCAGTACTTC.